This TCR beta chain was recorded in a study of T cell changes during pregnancy in multiple sclerosis. This clone showed up just once. Libraries were prepared by immunoSEQ multiplex PCR; TCRdb keeps only in-frame clonotypes and omits some of them. The profile shows tens of thousands of clones, roughly 91% of them singletons. The V and J ends lost 8 bases and 3 bases respectively, with 19 bases between them. The CDR3 is made up of 15 amino acids. Looked up from germline, CDR1 is MNHEY and CDR2 is SVGAGI. J is TRBJ1-1 and V is TRBV6-5; tentative D call: TRBD1 (5 bases). The receptor comes from a female donor in good health, enrolled as a control in a pregnancy study. The source was CD8+ T cells from peripheral blood mononuclear cells, collected after pregnancy. The CDR3 is CASASPPGLDTEAFF. The CDR3 DNA sequence: TGTGCCAGCGCTTCCCCCCCAGGGTTGGACACTGAAGCTTTCTTT.